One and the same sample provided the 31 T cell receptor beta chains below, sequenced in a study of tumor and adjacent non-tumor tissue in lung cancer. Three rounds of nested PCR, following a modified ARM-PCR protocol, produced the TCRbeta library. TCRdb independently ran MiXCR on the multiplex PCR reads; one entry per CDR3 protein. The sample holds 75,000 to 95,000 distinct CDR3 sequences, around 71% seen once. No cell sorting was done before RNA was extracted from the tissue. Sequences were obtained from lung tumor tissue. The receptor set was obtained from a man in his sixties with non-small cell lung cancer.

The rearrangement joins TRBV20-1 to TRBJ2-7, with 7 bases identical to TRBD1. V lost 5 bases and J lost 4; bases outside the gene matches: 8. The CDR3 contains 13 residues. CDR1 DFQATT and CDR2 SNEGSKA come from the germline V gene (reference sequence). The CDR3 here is CSAPGQSPYEQYF. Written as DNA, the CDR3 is TGCAGTGCTCCGGGACAGAGCCCTTACGAGCAGTACTTC.

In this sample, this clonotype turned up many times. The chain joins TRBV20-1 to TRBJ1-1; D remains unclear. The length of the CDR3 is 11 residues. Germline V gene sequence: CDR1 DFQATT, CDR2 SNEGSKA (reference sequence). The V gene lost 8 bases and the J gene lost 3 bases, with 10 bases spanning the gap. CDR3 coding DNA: TGCAGTCTATTCCGGTACACTGAAGCTTTCTTT. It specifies CSLFRYTEAFF.

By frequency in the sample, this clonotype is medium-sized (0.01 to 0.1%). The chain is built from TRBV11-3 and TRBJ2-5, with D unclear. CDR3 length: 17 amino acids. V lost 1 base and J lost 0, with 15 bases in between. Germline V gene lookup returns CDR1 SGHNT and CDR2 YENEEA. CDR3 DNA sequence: TGTGCCAGCAGCTTAGTTATCTCCCTGGGGTACCAAGAGACCCAGTACTTC. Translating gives CASSLVISLGYQETQYF. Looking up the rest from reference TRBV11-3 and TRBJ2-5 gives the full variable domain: EAGVVQSPRYKIIEKKQPVAFWCNPISGHNTLYWYLQNLGQGPELLIRYENEEAVDDSQLPKDRFSAERLKGVDSTLKIQPAELGDSAVYLCASSLVISLGYQETQYFGPGTRLLVL.

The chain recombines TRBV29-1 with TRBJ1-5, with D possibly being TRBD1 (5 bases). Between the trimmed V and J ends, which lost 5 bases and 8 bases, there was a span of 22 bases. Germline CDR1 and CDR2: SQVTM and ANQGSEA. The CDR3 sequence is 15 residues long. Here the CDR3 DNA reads TGCAGCGTTAAAAAAAGGGGAAGTTGGGATAAGCCCCAGCATTTT. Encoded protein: CSVKKRGSWDKPQHF. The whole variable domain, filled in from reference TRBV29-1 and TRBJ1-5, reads SAVISQKPSRDICQRGTSLTIQCQVDSQVTMMFWYRQQPGQSLTLIATANQGSEATYESGFVIDKFPISRPNLTFSTLTVSNMSPEDSSIYLCSVKKRGSWDKPQHFGDGTRLSIL.

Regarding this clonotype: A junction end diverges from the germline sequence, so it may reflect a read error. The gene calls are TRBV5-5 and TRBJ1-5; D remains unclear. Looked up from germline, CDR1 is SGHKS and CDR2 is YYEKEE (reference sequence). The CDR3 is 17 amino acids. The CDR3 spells CASSDYPSSLDDQPQHF. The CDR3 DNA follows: TGTGCAAGCAGCGATTATCCTTCGTCCCTTGATGATCAGCCCCAGCATTTT.

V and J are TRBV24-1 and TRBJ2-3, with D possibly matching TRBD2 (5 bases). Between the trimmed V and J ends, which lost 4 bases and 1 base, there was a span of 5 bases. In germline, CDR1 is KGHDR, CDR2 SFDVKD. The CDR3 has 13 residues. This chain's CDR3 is CATSERGTDTQYF. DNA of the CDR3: TGTGCCACCAGTGAGCGGGGCACAGATACGCAGTATTTT.

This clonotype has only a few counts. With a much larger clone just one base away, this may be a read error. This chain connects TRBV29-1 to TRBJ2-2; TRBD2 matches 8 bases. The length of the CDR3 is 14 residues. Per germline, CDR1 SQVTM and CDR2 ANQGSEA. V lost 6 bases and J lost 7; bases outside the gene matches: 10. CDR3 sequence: CSVYGRAMGGELFF. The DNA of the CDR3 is TGCAGCGTGTACGGGAGGGCCATGGGCGGGGAGCTGTTTTTT.

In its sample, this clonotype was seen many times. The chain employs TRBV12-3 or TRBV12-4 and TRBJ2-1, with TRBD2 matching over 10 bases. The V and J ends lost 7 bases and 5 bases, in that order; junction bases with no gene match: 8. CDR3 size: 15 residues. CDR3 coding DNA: TGTGCCAGCAAAGGAGGGCTAGCGGGGGACAATGAGCAGTTCTTC. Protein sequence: CASKGGLAGDNEQFF.

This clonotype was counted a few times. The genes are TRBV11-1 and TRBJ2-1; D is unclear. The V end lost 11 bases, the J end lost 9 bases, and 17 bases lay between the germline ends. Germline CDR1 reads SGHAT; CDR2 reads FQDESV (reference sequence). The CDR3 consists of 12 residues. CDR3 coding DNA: TGTGCCGGCGGCCTCGGGCATGGTGAGCAGTTCTTC. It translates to CAGGLGHGEQFF.

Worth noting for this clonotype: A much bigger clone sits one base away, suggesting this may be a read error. The CDR3 DNA reads as TGCGCCAGCAGCTTGGCAACAAACTCCTACGAGCGGTACTTC. Its protein is CASSLATNSYERYF. The rearrangement links TRBV5-1 to TRBJ2-7; D remains unclear. Germline V CDR1 and CDR2: SGHRS, YFSETQ. The CDR3 length is 14 residues. Complete variable domain (other parts from reference TRBV5-1 and TRBJ2-7): KAGVTQTPRYLIKTRGQQVTLSCSPISGHRSVSWYQQTPGQGLQFLFEYFSETQRNKGNFPGRFSGRQFSNSRSEMNVSTLELGDSALYLCASSLATNSYERYFGPGTRLTVT.

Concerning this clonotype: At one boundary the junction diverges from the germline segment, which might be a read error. As DNA, the CDR3 is TGTGCCGGCAGCGATCCGGGACAGGTCGTATGGCAGCCCCAGCATTTT. It yields the protein CAGSDPGQVVWQPQHF. J is TRBJ1-5 and V is TRBV6-5, with 8 bases that match TRBD1. Germline lookup yields CDR1 MNHEY and CDR2 SVGAGI. This CDR3 is 16 amino acids long.

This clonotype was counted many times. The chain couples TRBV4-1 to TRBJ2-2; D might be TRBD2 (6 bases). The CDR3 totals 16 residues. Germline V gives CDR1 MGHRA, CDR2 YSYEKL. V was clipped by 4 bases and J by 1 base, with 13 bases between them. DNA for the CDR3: TGCGCCAGCAGCCTCGCCGGGAGATGGAACACCGGGGAGCTGTTTTTT. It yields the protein CASSLAGRWNTGELFF.

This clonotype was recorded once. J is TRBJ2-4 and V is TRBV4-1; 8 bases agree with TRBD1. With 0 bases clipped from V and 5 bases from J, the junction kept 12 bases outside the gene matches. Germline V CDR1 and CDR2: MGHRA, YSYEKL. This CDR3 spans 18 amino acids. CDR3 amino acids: CASSQDGTGPSSQNIQYF. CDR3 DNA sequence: TGCGCCAGCAGCCAAGACGGGACAGGTCCCTCTAGTCAAAACATTCAGTACTTC.

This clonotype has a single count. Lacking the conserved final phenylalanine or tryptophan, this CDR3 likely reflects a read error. The CDR3 region is CASSRGDRVSGYTL. CDR3 in DNA: TGTGCCAGCAGCCGCGGAGACAGGGTTTCTGGCTACACCTTG. V gene TRBV4-3 combines with J gene TRBJ1-2, with 7 positions matching TRBD1. Germline assignment: CDR1 LGHNA and CDR2 YSLEER. The CDR3 extends over 14 amino acids.

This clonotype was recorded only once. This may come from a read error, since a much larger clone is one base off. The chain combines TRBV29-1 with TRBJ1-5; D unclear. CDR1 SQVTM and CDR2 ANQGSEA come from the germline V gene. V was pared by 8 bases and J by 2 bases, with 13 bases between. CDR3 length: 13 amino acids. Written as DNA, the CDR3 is TGCAGCATTGCTAAGGAGGGCAATCAGCCCCAGCATTTT. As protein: CSIAKEGNQPQHF.

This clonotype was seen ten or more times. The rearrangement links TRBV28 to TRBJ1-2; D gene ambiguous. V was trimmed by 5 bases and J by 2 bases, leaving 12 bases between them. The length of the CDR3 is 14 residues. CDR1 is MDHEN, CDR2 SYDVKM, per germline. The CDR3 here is CASSPLGLNYGYTF. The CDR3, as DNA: TGTGCCAGCAGTCCACTCGGACTAAACTATGGCTACACCTTC.

The DNA for the CDR3 is TGTGCCAGTAGTCGGGTCTGGTCTGGGGCCAACGTCCTGACTTTC. This gives the protein CASSRVWSGANVLTF. The chain employs TRBV19 and TRBJ2-6; D is ambiguous. This CDR3 spans 15 amino acids. Germline CDR1 LNHDA, CDR2 SQIVND (reference sequence). V was shortened by 5 bases and J by 1 base, with 9 bases between the two germline ends.

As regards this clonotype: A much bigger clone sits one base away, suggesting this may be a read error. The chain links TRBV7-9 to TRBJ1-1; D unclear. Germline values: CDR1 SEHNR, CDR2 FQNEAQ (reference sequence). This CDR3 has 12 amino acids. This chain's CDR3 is CVSSFGKGLAFF. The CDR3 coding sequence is TGTGTCAGCAGCTTTGGGAAGGGATTGGCTTTCTTT.

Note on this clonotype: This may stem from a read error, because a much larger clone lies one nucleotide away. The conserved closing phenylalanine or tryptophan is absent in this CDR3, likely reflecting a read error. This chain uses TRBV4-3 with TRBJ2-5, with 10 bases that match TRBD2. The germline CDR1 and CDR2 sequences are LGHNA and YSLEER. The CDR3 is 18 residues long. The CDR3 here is CANSQDKSGTSAEETQYL. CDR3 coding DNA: TGCGCCAACAGCCAAGATAAGAGTGGGACTAGCGCAGAAGAGACCCAGTACCTC.

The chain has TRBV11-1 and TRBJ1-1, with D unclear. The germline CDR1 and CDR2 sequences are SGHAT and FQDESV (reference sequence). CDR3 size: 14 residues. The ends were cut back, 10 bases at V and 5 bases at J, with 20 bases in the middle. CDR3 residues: CANGLSAGETEAFF. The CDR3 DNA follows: TGTGCCAACGGCTTATCTGCGGGCGAGACTGAAGCTTTCTTT.

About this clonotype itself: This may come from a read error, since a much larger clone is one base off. The CDR3 is CASSSGDSLKNIQHF. CDR3 bases: TGTGCCAGCAGTAGCGGGGACAGTTTAAAAAACATTCAGCACTTC. The rearrangement uses TRBV12-3 or TRBV12-4 and TRBJ2-4; perhaps D is TRBD1 or TRBD2 (7 bases each). This CDR3 region has 15 residues.

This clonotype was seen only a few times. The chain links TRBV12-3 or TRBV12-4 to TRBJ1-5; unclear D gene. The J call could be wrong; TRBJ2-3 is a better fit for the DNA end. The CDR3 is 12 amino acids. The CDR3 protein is CASSQNGGSQYF. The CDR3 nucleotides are TGTGCCAGCAGCCAGAACGGTGGGTCCCAGTATTTT.

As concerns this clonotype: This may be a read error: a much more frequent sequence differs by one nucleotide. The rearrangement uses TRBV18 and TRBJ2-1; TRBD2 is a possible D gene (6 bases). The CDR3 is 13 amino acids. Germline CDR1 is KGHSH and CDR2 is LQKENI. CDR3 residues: CANSLGGYNEQFF. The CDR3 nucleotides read TGTGCCAACTCACTCGGGGGATACAATGAGCAGTTCTTC.

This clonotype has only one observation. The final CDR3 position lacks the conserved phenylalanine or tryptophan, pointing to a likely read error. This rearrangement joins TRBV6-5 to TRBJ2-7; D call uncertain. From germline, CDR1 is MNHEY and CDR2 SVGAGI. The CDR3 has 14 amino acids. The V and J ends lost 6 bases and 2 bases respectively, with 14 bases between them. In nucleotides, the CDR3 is TGTGCCAGCAGGGAAGGGAACAGACCCTACGAGCAGTACCTC. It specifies CASREGNRPYEQYL.

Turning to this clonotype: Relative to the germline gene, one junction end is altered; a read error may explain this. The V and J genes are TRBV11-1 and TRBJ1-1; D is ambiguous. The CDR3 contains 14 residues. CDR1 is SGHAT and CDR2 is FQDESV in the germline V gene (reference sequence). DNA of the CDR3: TGTGCCGGCAGCTTATCGGAGGGTGAGACTGAAGCTTTCTTT. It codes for CAGSLSEGETEAFF. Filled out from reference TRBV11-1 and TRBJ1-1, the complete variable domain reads EAEVAQSPRYKITEKSQAVAFWCDPISGHATLYWYRQILGQGPELLVQFQDESVVDDSQLPKDRFSAERLKGVDSTLKIQPAELGDSAMYLCAGSLSEGETEAFFGQGTRLTVV.

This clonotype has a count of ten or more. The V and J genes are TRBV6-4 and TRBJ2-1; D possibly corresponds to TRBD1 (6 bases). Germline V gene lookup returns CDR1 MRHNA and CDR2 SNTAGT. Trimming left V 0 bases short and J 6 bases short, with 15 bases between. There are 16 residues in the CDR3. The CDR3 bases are TGTGCCAGCAGTGACTCGTTTGGGGGCGCAGGCAATGAGCAGTTCTTC. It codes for CASSDSFGGAGNEQFF.

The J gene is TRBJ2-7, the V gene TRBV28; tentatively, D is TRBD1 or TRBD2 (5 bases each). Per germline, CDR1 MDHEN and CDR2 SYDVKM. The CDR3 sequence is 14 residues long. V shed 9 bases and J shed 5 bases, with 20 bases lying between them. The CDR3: CASSPTEGRNEQYF. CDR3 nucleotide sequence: TGTGCCAGTAGTCCGACAGAGGGGCGGAACGAGCAGTACTTC.

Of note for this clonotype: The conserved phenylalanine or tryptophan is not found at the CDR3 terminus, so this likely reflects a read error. The CDR3 DNA is TGTGCCAGCAGCTTAGGAATGAGATATGAGCAGTTCTTA. It translates to CASSLGMRYEQFL. The rearrangement links TRBV11-3 to TRBJ2-1; D unclear. Germline CDR1 reads SGHNT; CDR2 reads YENEEA. The ends were cut back, 1 base at V and 8 bases at J, with 9 bases in the middle. The CDR3 totals 13 residues.

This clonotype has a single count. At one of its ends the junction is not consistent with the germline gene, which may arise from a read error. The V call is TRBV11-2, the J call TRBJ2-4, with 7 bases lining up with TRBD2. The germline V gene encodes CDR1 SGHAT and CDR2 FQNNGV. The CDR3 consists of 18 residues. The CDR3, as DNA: TGTGCCGGCAGCTCATTGGGGACTACCGAAAGAACCAAAAACATTCAGTACTTC. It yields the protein CAGSSLGTTERTKNIQYF.

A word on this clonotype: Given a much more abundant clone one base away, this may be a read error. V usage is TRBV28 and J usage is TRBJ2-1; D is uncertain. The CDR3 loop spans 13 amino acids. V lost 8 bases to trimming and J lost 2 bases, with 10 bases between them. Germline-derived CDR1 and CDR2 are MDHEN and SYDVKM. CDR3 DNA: TGTGCCAGCCAATCCCGTGCCTACAATGAGCAGTTCTTC. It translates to CASQSRAYNEQFF.

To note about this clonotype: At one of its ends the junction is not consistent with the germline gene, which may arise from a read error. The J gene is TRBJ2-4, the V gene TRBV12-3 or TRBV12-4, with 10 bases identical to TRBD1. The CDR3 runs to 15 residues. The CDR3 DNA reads TGTGCCAACAGTCCATTCGGGACAGGGGAACGCATTCAGTACTTC. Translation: CANSPFGTGERIQYF.